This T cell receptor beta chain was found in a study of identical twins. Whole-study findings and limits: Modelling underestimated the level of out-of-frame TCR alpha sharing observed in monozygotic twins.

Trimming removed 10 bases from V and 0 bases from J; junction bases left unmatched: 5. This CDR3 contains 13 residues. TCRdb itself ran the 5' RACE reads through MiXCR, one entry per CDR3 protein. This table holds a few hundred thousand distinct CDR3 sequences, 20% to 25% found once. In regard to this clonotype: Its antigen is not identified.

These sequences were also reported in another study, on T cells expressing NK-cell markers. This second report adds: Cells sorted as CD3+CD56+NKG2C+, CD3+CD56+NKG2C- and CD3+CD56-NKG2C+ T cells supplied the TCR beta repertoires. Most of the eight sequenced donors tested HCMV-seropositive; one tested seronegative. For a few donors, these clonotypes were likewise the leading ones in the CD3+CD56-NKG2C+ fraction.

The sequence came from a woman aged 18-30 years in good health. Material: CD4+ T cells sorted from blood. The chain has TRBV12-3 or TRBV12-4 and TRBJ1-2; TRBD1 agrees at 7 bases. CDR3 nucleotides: TGTGCCACAAGCCAGGGGGCTAACTATGGCTACACCTTC. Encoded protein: CATSQGANYGYTF.